This T cell receptor (beta chain) was profiled in a study of cytomegalovirus exposure and HLA in healthy donors. This clone was seen a single time. Its antigen is as yet unknown. Study-level results: In vitro confirmation showed a few CMV-associated chains to be CMV antigen specific.

From germline, CDR1 is KGHSH and CDR2 LQKENI. The CDR3 is made up of 15 amino acids. Primers included in the PCR were 60 Vbeta and 13 Jbeta primers. Produced via immunoSEQ multiplex PCR; TCRdb's table is partial and in-frame only. The sample has approximately 150,000 clones, about 82% seen once; the top ten hold about 4.1%. The source of this sequence is a woman aged 35 to 49 in good health and CMV-seropositive. V is TRBV18 and J is TRBJ2-5; D might be TRBD2 (5 bases). The DNA matches TRBJ2-7 better at its end, which makes the J call doubtful. The material sequenced was PBMCs. This CDR3 reads CASSPRVDWNYEQYF. CDR3 DNA sequence: TGTGCCAGCTCACCACGAGTGGACTGGAACTACGAGCAGTACTTC.